This T cell receptor beta chain was sequenced during a study of T cell responses to AZD1222 COVID-19 vaccine (dated by TCRdb to the early 2020s). As for the study more broadly: A total of 230 to 250 trial participants underwent TCR sequencing, of whom approximately 210 received two doses of AZD1222 and about 25 received two doses of the MenACWY control vaccine. Trial participants were enrolled into age subgroups of 18-55, 56-69 and 70-plus years, which contained around 140, 26 and 57 TCR-sequenced participants, respectively. Beyond this particular receptor, the publication reports: Conclusions about previously exposed vaccinees are limited, since just five or six AZD1222 recipients were seropositive for SARS-CoV-2 at baseline. Spike-specific TCR breadth and depth rose significantly after two AZD1222 doses compared with day 0 and with MenACWY recipients. The whole spike protein was spanned by vaccine-associated CD4 TCRs, and dominant responses were seen in regions 160-218 and 743-854. Epitopes outside the regions mutated in the B.1.351 and B.1.1.7 variants were reportedly recognized by nearly half of the unique spike-specific TCRs. The 56-69-year group was small, and its depth increase did not reach significance, likely because of low power. Because no day 14 peak-response samples were available, repertoires were characterized only after the peak T cell response. Participants were mostly white British and included more females than males, and it was suggested by the authors that clonal diversity may have been underestimated.

The CDR3 regions of human TCRbeta chains were analyzed by immunosequencing. The source study handled its data this way. Repertoire TCRs were checked for matches against a reference library of SARS-CoV-2-specific TCRs that had been generated using the MIRA antigen-specificity platform. Breadth was defined as the fraction of unique TCRs that were SARS-CoV-2-associated. Depth was defined as the fraction of total T cells that were SARS-CoV-2-associated. Using the MIRA data, each spike-specific TCR was assigned both to the spike region to which the TCR was reactive and to a CD4 or CD8 class. Log10-transformed breadth and depth values were compared by one-way ANOVA with Sidak's multiple comparisons tests. The source is immuneACCESS, and TCRdb retained only in-frame sequences with V and J called. Part of the clones is not carried over; for the studies checked, unresolved V genes explain less than half of this, and the remainder is unexplained. For V, J and clone size, that table is used; D and trimming come from the DNA. The sample table lists around 18,000 clones, about four fifths of them with a count of one. The top ten constitute around 20% of the sample.

As regards this clone: No antigen is known for it. No base-level quality is on record; no much larger clone is a single base apart.

The time point label for this specimen denotes: about 28 days (+/-7) after the second vaccine dose. AZD1222 recipients whose second dose came at about 4 weeks and those whose second dose came at about 12 weeks were combined into one group, since spike-specific TCR depth and breadth did not differ between the two schedules. Vaccinee samples came from UK trials COV001 and COV002, including a single-blind randomized controlled phase 2/3 trial of AZD1222 (ChAdOx1 nCoV-19) in healthy adults. For TCRbeta chain sequencing, PBMC samples from trial participants were taken at day 0 and at day 28 after the second dose. CDR1 SEHNR and CDR2 FQNEAQ are derived from the germline V gene (reference sequence). Ends trimmed: V by 4 bases, J by 0 bases; bases unmatched to a gene: 12. The CDR3 contains 19 residues, cysteine and phenylalanine counted. Left in the record is the CDR3 DNA by itself, 57 bases read in frame from the first base.

The sequence was collected from an adult who received the AZD1222 COVID-19 vaccine. The chain is made from TRBV7-9 and TRBJ2-3; 11 central bases correspond to TRBD2. The specimen comprised peripheral blood, sampled 28 days after the second AZD1222 dose. The CDR3 reads CASSSRVAGGVLSTDTQYF. The nucleotide sequence is given as TGTGCCAGCAGCTCCCGGGTAGCGGGGGGGGTTCTTAGCACAGATACGCAGTATTTT.